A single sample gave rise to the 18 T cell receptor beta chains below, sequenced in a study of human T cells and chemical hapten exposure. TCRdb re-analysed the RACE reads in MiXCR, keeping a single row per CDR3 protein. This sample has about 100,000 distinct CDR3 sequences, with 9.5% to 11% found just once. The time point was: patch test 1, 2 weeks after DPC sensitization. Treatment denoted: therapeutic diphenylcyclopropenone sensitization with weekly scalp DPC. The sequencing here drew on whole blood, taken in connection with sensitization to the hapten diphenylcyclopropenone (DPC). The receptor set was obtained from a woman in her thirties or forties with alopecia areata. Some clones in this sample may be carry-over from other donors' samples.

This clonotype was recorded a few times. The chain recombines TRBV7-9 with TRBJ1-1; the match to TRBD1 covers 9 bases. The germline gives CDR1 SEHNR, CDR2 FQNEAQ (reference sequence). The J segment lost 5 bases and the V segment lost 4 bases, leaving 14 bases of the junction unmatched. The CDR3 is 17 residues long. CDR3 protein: CASSSAAPGQGWTEAFF. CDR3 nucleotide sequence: TGTGCCAGCAGCTCTGCTGCTCCGGGACAGGGATGGACTGAAGCTTTCTTT. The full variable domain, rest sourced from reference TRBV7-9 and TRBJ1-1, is DTGVSQNPRHKITKRGQNVTFRCDPISEHNRLYWYRQTLGQGPEFLTYFQNEAQLEKSRLLSDRFSAERPKGSFSTLEIQRTEQGDSAMYLCASSSAAPGQGWTEAFFGQGTRLTVV.

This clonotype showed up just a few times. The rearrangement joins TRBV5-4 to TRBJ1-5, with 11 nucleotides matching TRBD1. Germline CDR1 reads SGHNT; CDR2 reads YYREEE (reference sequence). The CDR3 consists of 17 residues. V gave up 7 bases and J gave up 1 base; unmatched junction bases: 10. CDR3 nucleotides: TGTGCCAGCCTGGAGGGACAGGGGGGGCCGAGCAATCAGCCCCAGCATTTT. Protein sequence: CASLEGQGGPSNQPQHF.

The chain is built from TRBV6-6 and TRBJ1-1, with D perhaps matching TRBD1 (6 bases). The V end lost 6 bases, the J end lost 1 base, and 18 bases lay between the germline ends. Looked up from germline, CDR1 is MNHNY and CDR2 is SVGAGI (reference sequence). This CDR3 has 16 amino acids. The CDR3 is CASRVPGHPTNTEAFF. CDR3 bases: TGTGCCAGCAGAGTACCGGGACACCCTACGAACACTGAAGCTTTCTTT.

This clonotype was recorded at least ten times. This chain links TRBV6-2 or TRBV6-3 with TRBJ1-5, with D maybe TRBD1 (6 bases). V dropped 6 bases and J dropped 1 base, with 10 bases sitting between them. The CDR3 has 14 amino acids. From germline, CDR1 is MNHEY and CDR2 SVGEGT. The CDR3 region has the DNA TGTGCCAGCAGACTAGGGGGGAGCAATCAGCCCCAGCATTTT. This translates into CASRLGGSNQPQHF.

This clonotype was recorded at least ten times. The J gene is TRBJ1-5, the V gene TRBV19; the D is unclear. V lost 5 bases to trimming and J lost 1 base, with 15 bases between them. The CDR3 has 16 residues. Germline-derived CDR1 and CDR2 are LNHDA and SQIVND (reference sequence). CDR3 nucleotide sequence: TGTGCCAGTAGTGAAGTGGGGTTTAAGAGCAATCAGCCCCAGCATTTT. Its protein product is CASSEVGFKSNQPQHF.

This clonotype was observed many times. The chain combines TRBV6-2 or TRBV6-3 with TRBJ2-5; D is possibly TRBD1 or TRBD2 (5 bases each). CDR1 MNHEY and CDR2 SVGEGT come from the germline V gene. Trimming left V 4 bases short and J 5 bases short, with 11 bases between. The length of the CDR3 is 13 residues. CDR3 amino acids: CASSSLWGETQYF. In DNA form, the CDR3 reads TGTGCCAGCAGTTCCCTCTGGGGGGAGACCCAGTACTTC.

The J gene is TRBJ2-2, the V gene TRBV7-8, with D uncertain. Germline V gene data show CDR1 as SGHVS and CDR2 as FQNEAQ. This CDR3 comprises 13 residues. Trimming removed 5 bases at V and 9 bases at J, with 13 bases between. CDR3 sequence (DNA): TGTGCCAGCAGCCCCGGATTTGGCCGGGAGCTGTTTTTT. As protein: CASSPGFGRELFF. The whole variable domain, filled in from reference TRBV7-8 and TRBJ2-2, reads GAGVSQSPRYKVAKRGQDVALRCDPISGHVSLFWYQQALGQGPEFLTYFQNEAQLDKSGLPSDRFFAERPEGSVSTLKIQRTQQEDSAVYLCASSPGFGRELFFGEGSRLTVL.

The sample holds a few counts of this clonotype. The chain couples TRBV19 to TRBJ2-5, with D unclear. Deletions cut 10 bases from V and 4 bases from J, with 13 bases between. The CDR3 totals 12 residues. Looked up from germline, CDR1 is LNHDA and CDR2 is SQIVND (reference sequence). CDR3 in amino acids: CATAPAGETQYF. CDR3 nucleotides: TGTGCCACCGCTCCAGCTGGAGAGACCCAGTACTTC.

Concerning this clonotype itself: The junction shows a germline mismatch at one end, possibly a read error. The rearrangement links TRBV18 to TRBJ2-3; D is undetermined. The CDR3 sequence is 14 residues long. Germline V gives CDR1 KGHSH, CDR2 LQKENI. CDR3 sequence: CATSPPSNTDTQYF. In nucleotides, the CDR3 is TGTGCCACCTCACCGCCATCCAACACAGATACGCAGTATTTT.

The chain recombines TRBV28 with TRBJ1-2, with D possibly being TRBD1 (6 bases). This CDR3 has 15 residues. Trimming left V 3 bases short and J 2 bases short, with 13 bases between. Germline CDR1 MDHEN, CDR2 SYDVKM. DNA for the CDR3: TGTGCCAGCAGTTTCGTGGGGGCCCCGAACTATGGCTACACCTTC. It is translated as CASSFVGAPNYGYTF.

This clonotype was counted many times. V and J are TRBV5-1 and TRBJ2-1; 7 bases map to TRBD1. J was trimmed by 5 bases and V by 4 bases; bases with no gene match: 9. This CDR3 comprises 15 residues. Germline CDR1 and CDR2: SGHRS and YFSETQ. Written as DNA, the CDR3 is TGCGCCAGCAGCGAGACAGGGTCCGATCACAATGAGCAGTTCTTC. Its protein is CASSETGSDHNEQFF.

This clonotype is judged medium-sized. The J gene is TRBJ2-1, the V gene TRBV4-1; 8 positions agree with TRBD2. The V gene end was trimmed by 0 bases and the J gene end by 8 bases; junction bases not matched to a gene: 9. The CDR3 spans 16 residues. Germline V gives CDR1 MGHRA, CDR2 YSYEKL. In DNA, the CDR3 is TGCGCCAGCAGCCAAGAAGGTCTAGCGGGTCGCGATGAGCAGTTCTTC. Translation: CASSQEGLAGRDEQFF.

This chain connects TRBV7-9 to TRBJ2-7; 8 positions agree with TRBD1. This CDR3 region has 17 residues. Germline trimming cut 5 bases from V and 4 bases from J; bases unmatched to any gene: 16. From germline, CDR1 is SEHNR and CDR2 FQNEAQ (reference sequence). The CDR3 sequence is CASSPRTGMFRGYEQYF. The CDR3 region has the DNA TGTGCCAGCAGCCCTCGGACAGGGATGTTTAGGGGTTACGAGCAGTACTTC.

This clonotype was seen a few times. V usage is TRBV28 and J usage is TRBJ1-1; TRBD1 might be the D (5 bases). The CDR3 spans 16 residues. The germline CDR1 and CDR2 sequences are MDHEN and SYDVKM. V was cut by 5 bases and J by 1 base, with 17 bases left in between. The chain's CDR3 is CASSPQGLGTNTEAFF. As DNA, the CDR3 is TGTGCCAGCAGTCCCCAGGGTTTGGGTACGAACACTGAAGCTTTCTTT.

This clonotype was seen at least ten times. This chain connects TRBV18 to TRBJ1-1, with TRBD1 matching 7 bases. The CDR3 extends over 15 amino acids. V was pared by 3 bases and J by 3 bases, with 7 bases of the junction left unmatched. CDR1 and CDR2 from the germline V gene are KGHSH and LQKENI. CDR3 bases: TGTGCCAGCTCACCTGACCCGACAGGGCACACTGAAGCTTTCTTT. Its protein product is CASSPDPTGHTEAFF.

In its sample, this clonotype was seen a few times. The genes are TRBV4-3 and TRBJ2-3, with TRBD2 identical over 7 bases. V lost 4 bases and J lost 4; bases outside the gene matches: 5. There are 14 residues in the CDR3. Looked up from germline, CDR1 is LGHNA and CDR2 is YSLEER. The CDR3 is CASSPWTSADTQYF. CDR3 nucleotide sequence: TGCGCCAGCAGCCCCTGGACTAGTGCAGATACGCAGTATTTT.

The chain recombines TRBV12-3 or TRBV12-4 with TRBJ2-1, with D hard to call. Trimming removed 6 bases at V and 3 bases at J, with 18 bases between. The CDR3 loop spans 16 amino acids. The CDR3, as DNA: TGTGCCAGCAGCCCCAGGAATCAGGCCTACTACAATGAGCAGTTCTTC. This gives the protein CASSPRNQAYYNEQFF.

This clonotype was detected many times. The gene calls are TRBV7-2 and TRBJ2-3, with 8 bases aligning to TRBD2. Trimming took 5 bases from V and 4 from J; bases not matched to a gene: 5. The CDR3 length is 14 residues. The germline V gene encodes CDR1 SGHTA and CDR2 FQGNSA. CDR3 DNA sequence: TGTGCCAGCAGCCCATCGGGACTAGCAGATACGCAGTATTTT. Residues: CASSPSGLADTQYF.